This T cell receptor beta chain was sequenced during a study of shared clonotypes between healthy human individuals. Study in general: The composition of the donors was a couple of women and a few men aged 18 to 49.

The table came from immunoSEQ multiplex PCR; TCRdb's copy has only in-frame clones and leaves some out. The sample has millions of clones, more than 80% seen once. The length of the CDR3 is 16 residues. The junction had 6 bases not matched to a gene; V was cut back by 3 bases and J by 4 bases. Looked up from germline, CDR1 is KGHSH and CDR2 is LQKENI. The specimen was naive CD4+ T cells sorted from blood. As for subset: CD45RA+ positively selected. The gene calls are TRBV18 and TRBJ1-3; 10 positions agree with TRBD1. The receptor was derived from a man aged 18 to 30 in good health. The CDR3 sequence is CASSPFGTGAGNTIYF. CDR3 in DNA: TGTGCCAGCTCACCCTTCGGGACAGGGGCCGGAAACACCATATATTTT. The complete variable domain, with remaining parts taken from reference TRBV18 and TRBJ1-3, reads NAGVMQNPRHLVRRRGQEARLRCSPMKGHSHVYWYRQLPEEGLKFMVYLQKENIIDESGMPKERFSAEFPKEGPSILRIQQVVRGDSAAYFCASSPFGTGAGNTIYFGEGSWLTVV.